The 18 T cell receptor beta chains below all came from one sample that was sequenced in a study of T cell repertoires in cytomegalovirus infection. One entry per CDR3 protein results from TCRdb running MiXCR on the reads. The sample consists of 300,000 to 450,000 distinct CDR3 sequences, around a sixth of them appearing once. Sequenced material: PBMCs. Receptor source: a human donor in good health (CMV status not recorded). Some clones in this sample may be carry-over from other donors' samples.

Comments on this clonotype: Possible read error: a much larger clone is one base away. The chain employs TRBV20-1 and TRBJ1-5; a possible D gene is TRBD1 (6 bases). This CDR3 region has 16 residues. Germline CDR1 is DFQATT and CDR2 is SNEGSKA (reference sequence). The CDR3 DNA reads as TGCTGTGCTAGAGATCAAACAGGGTATAGCAATCAGCCCCAGCATTTT. Translating it yields CCARDQTGYSNQPQHF.

The V call is TRBV11-2, the J call TRBJ2-7; D is ambiguous. The germline gives CDR1 SGHAT, CDR2 FQNNGV. Trimming took off 1 base at V and 7 bases at J, with 11 bases between the two ends. This CDR3 spans 13 amino acids. The CDR3 DNA follows: TGTGCCAGCAGCTTAGTGGTTTACCGGGAGCAGTACTTC. Its translation is CASSLVVYREQYF.

This chain links TRBV11-1 with TRBJ2-7, with D perhaps matching TRBD2 (5 bases). With 5 bases removed from V and 1 base from J, the gap between germline ends came to 18 bases. The CDR3 is 16 amino acids. The germline V gene has CDR1 SGHAT and CDR2 FQDESV (reference sequence). The CDR3: CASSPGKGFESYEQYF. CDR3 in DNA: TGTGCCAGCAGCCCGGGGAAGGGCTTTGAGTCCTACGAGCAGTACTTC.

This clonotype showed up many times. The chain joins TRBV7-9 to TRBJ1-3, with D hard to call. V lost 5 bases and J lost 4, with 9 bases in between. Looked up from germline, CDR1 is SEHNR and CDR2 is FQNEAQ (reference sequence). CDR3 length: 13 amino acids. CDR3 protein: CASSPGPGNTIYF. The CDR3 nucleotides read TGTGCCAGCAGCCCAGGCCCCGGAAACACCATATATTTT.

The V gene is TRBV7-2, the J gene TRBJ2-5; D gene uncertain. The length of the CDR3 is 15 residues. Germline lookup yields CDR1 SGHTA and CDR2 FQGNSA. V lost 2 bases and J lost 5, with 15 bases in between. The CDR3 sequence is CASSLSRRAIETQYF. As DNA, the CDR3 is TGTGCCAGCAGCTTAAGTCGCCGGGCTATCGAGACCCAGTACTTC.

The chain combines TRBV29-1 with TRBJ2-1; 7 bases agree with TRBD2. V gave up 4 bases and J gave up 5 bases; unmatched junction bases: 14. The CDR3 extends over 16 amino acids. Germline V gives CDR1 SQVTM, CDR2 ANQGSEA. CDR3: CSVGGGDSFPHNEQFF. Written as DNA, the CDR3 is TGCAGCGTTGGTGGGGGGGATAGCTTTCCTCACAATGAGCAGTTCTTC.

This clonotype was seen repeatedly, ten times or more. The V call is TRBV29-1, the J call TRBJ2-1; 7 bases agree with TRBD2. V shed 5 bases and J 6 bases; nucleotides not matched to a gene: 7. There are 13 residues in the CDR3. The germline V gene has CDR1 SQVTM and CDR2 ANQGSEA. The chain's CDR3 is CSVSRTRTNEQFF. The DNA for the CDR3 is TGCAGCGTTTCCCGGACTAGAACCAATGAGCAGTTCTTC.

The chain is built from TRBV28 and TRBJ2-3; 8 bases are shared with TRBD1. The junction had 9 bases not matched to a gene; V was cut back by 5 bases and J by 2 bases. The CDR3 covers 16 residues. Germline CDR1 and CDR2: MDHEN and SYDVKM. The CDR3 is CASSPKGTGDTDTQYF. Written as DNA, the CDR3 is TGTGCCAGCAGTCCCAAGGGGACAGGTGACACAGATACGCAGTATTTT. Combining the CDR3 with reference TRBV28 and TRBJ2-3 gives the whole variable domain DVKVTQSSRYLVKRTGEKVFLECVQDMDHENMFWYRQDPGLGLRLIYFSYDVKMKEKGDIPEGYSVSREKKERFSLILESASTNQTSMYLCASSPKGTGDTDTQYFGPGTRLTVL.

The sample holds a few counts of this clonotype. J is TRBJ1-1 and V is TRBV7-9; no definite D call. V lost 5 bases and J 1 base, leaving 11 bases between the germline ends. Germline V CDR1 and CDR2: SEHNR, FQNEAQ (reference sequence). The CDR3 sequence is 14 residues long. This CDR3 reads CASSPPQGNTEAFF. CDR3 DNA sequence: TGTGCCAGCAGCCCACCCCAAGGGAACACTGAAGCTTTCTTT.

In its sample, this clonotype was seen many times. The V gene is TRBV7-9, the J gene TRBJ1-5, with a possible D match to TRBD1 (5 bases). V was trimmed by 5 bases and J by 7 bases, leaving 15 bases between them. The CDR3 sequence is 14 residues long. The V gene's germline CDR1 is SEHNR and CDR2 FQNEAQ (reference sequence). Here the CDR3 DNA reads TGTGCCAGCAGCCCCGTGGGACTTTACCAGCCCCAGCATTTT. Protein product: CASSPVGLYQPQHF.

This clonotype was counted many times. This chain connects TRBV14 to TRBJ2-1; 8 bases align to TRBD2. The junction had 10 bases not matched to a gene; V was cut back by 4 bases and J by 2 bases. Germline V lookup: CDR1 SGHDN, CDR2 FVKESK. The CDR3 spans 17 residues. The CDR3 loop is CASSRKAGAYTYNEQFF. CDR3 nucleotides: TGTGCCAGCAGCCGGAAAGCGGGAGCGTATACCTACAATGAGCAGTTCTTC. The full variable domain, in which reference TRBV14 and TRBJ2-1 provide the parts outside the CDR3, is EAGVTQFPSHSVIEKGQTVTLRCDPISGHDNLYWYRRVMGKEIKFLLHFVKESKQDESGMPNNRFLAERTGGTYSTLKVQPAELEDSGVYFCASSRKAGAYTYNEQFFGPGTRLTVL.

This clonotype was seen ten or more times. The chain combines TRBV12-3 or TRBV12-4 with TRBJ1-1; 8 bases map to TRBD1. The CDR3 is 14 residues long. Trimming cost V 3 bases and J 4 bases; bases outside gene matches: 4. This chain's CDR3 is CASSFSGGATEAFF. CDR3 in DNA: TGTGCCAGCAGTTTTTCAGGGGGCGCCACTGAAGCTTTCTTT.

This clonotype was seen ten or more times. The chain combines TRBV7-2 with TRBJ1-1, with 10 bases that match TRBD1. The CDR3 is 14 residues long. CDR1 is SGHTA and CDR2 is FQGNSA in the germline V gene. V lost 4 bases, J lost 4 bases, and 3 bases stayed unmatched. The CDR3 DNA reads as TGTGCCAGCAGCTCTCGGACAGGGGGCACTGAAGCTTTCTTT. It specifies CASSSRTGGTEAFF.

This clonotype was observed a handful of times. V usage is TRBV28 and J usage is TRBJ2-5; D may correspond to TRBD1 or TRBD2 (5 bases each). CDR3 size: 14 residues. CDR1 and CDR2 from the germline V gene are MDHEN and SYDVKM. V was clipped by 4 bases and J by 4 bases, with 13 bases between them. CDR3 sequence reads: CASSSIPGTETQYF. The CDR3 DNA sequence: TGTGCCAGCAGTTCAATTCCGGGGACAGAGACCCAGTACTTC.

Only a few counts were recorded for this clonotype. The gene calls are TRBV20-1 and TRBJ1-1, with D possibly being TRBD1 (5 bases). Germline loops: CDR1 DFQATT, CDR2 SNEGSKA (reference sequence). CDR3 size: 12 residues. CDR3 sequence: CVPGRVGTEAFF. The CDR3 DNA sequence: TGCGTCCCAGGGCGCGTTGGCACTGAAGCTTTCTTT.

This clonotype was counted only a few times. The gene calls are TRBV27 and TRBJ2-4, with 11 bases fitting TRBD1. This CDR3 has 16 residues. Trimming cost V 4 bases and J 1 base; bases outside gene matches: 3. The germline V gene encodes CDR1 MNHEY and CDR2 SMNVEV (reference sequence). The CDR3 loop is CASSWTGGKAKNIQYF. The CDR3 nucleotides read TGTGCCAGCAGTTGGACAGGGGGCAAGGCCAAAAACATTCAGTACTTC.

This clonotype was seen repeatedly, ten times or more. This chain uses TRBV7-2 with TRBJ2-5; 8 positions agree with TRBD1. This CDR3 comprises 15 residues. With V trimmed by 1 base and J by 5 bases, 6 bases remained unmatched. Germline lookup yields CDR1 SGHTA and CDR2 FQGNSA. CDR3 residues: CASSLGPDRGETQYF. As DNA, the CDR3 is TGTGCCAGCAGCTTAGGACCCGACAGGGGTGAGACCCAGTACTTC.

Ten or more counts support this clonotype. The chain combines TRBV11-2 with TRBJ1-6; 7 bases map to TRBD1. Germline CDR1 and CDR2: SGHAT and FQNNGV. This CDR3 has 15 amino acids. With 6 bases clipped from V and 12 bases from J, the junction kept 14 bases outside the gene matches. This CDR3 reads CASRALTGAGGPLHF. CDR3 nucleotides: TGTGCCAGCAGAGCACTTACAGGGGCTGGAGGACCCCTCCACTTT. Filled out from reference TRBV11-2 and TRBJ1-6, the complete variable domain reads EAGVAQSPRYKIIEKRQSVAFWCNPISGHATLYWYQQILGQGPKLLIQFQNNGVVDDSQLPKDRFSAERLKGVDSTLKIQPAKLEDSAVYLCASRALTGAGGPLHFGNGTRLTVT.